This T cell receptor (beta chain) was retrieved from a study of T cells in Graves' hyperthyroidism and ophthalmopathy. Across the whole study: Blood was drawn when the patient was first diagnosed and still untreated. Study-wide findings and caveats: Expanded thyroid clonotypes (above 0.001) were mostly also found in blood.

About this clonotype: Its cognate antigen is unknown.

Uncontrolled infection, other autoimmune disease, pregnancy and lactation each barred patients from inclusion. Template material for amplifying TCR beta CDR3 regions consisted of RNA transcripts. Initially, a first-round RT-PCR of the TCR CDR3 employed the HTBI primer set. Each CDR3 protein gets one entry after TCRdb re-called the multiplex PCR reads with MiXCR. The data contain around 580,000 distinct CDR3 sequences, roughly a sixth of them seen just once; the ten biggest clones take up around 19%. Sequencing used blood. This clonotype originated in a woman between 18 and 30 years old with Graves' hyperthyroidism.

This CDR3 reads CSVEDGDRGYYEQYF. Written as DNA, the CDR3 is TGCAGCGTTGAAGATGGGGACAGGGGGTACTACGAGCAGTACTTC. The V call is TRBV29-1, the J call TRBJ2-7; TRBD1 matches at 11 bases. V lost 0 bases and J lost 3; bases outside the gene matches: 4. This CDR3 comprises 15 residues. Per the germline V gene, CDR1 is SQVTM and CDR2 is ANQGSEA.